This T cell receptor (beta chain) stems from a study of T cells in tumors after PD-1 blockade (dated by TCRdb to between 2018 and 2021). About the full investigation: Exclusion criteria were prior checkpoint blockade, use of systemic immunosuppressants, or recent radiotherapy or other anti-cancer therapy within 4 weeks. Patients received pembrolizumab 200 mg every 3 weeks or cemiplimab 350 mg every 2 weeks. Some patients also continued taking vismodegib 150 mg daily during anti-PD-1 treatment. Tumor samples averaged roughly 26,000 TCR templates (range roughly 500-99,264) and thousands of unique clonotypes, approximately 20-fold deeper than single-cell TCR sequencing. Using site-matched tumors from BCC or SCC patients sampled before and after anti-PD-1 therapy, the study carried out paired single-cell RNA and TCR sequencing. RECIST version 1.1 was used to assess clinical response.

The immunoSEQ platform was used to carry out deep TCRbeta sequencing. The authors processed their data as follows. For further analysis, only productive rearrangements were exported out of the immunoSEQ Analyzer. Clones with significant expansion or contraction between timepoints were called with a two-sided binomial test at Bonferroni-corrected P below 0.01. T cell phenotypes were assigned to bulk TCRbeta clonotypes by matching the clonotypes to single-cell RNA+TCR-seq clones with the same TCRbeta sequence. Using bulk TCR sequencing data, clone enrichment in tumor was calculated by dividing a clone's tumor frequency by the same clone's PBMC frequency. GLIPH was used to group TCRs into specificity groups, clusters of distinct TCRs likely recognizing common antigens via shared CDR3 motifs. Sourced from immuneACCESS, this table was stored by TCRdb with only in-frame sequences that have V and J called. A share of the clones is absent; for the studies checked, an unresolved V gene accounts for under half, and the remainder has no known explanation. The V and J calls and clone size are taken from that table; D and trimming were inferred from the DNA. The sample table lists some 2,400 clones, around 69% of them with a count of one. The leading ten clones occupy approximately 12% of the sample.

The paper's findings and limits, for the study overall: The source of novel T cell clones was not identified, and lymphoid organs or rare unexpanded clones within the tumor or the tumor periphery could be included among the possible sources. Exhausted CD8+ clones expanded after therapy were found to be mostly novel clonotypes undetected pre-treatment, suggesting clonal replacement rather than reinvigoration of pre-existing clones. Roughly 43% of tumor TCR clonotypes were found in blood, and some novel exhausted tumor clones appeared in pre-treatment blood, suggesting peripheral recruitment. Clonal replacement was seen only when comparing pre- and post-treatment samples and not when comparing two pre-treatment samples, which argues against artifacts from biopsy timing or location.

CDR1 and CDR2, per the germline V gene, are MNHEY and SVGAGI. V sheds 4 bases and J sheds 7 bases, leaving 11 bases between their ends. The CDR3 covers 14 residues, taking in both the cysteine and the phenylalanine. Kept here is only the CDR3 DNA, which spans 42 bases and is read in frame from base 1. On this clone itself: Its antigen is unknown. No quality values exist for individual bases; no much larger clone is one base distant.

The time point label of this sample denotes: after anti-PD-1 therapy. The tumor biopsies were site-matched, meaning the biopsies were taken from the same primary tumor before and after PD-1 blockade. Genomic DNA extracted from tumor biopsies or peripheral blood was used for bulk TCRbeta sequencing, with input ranging from roughly 616 ng to 6,004 ng. Leftover biopsy material went through bulk TCRbeta sequencing, with the goal of boosting sensitivity for rare clonotypes relative to single-cell TCR sequencing. Every patient was a poor candidate for surgical resection and had histologically proven advanced or metastatic basal or squamous cell carcinoma. Of the 11 to 12 patients making up the basal cell carcinoma cohort, several underwent bulk tumor TCR sequencing. Fresh biopsies were taken from the primary tumor site, and part of the biopsy material was kept in RNAlater for exome and bulk TCR sequencing.

The rearranged segments are TRBV6-5 and TRBJ1-6; TRBD1 could be the D gene, as 6 bases match. Sequenced here: tumor tissue, sampled after anti-PD-1 treatment. The clonotype was recovered from a human donor with basal cell carcinoma. The DNA is as follows: TGTGCCAGCAGTTCCGGACAGAAGAATTCACCCCTCCACTTT. Its translation is CASSSGQKNSPLHF.